This T cell receptor (beta chain) derives from a study of blood T cell repertoires in COVID-19. CDR1 is MNHEY and CDR2 is SVGAGI in the germline V gene. V shed 7 bases and J shed 3 bases, with 10 bases lying between them. The CDR3 has 13 amino acids. Only in-frame clones appear in the TCRdb table, and some are missing; sequencing was by immunoSEQ multiplex PCR. Of roughly 250,000 clones in the sample, around 86% are singletons; the top ten hold approximately 2.1%. Allocation to cohorts depended on clinical history reported by the participants. Sequencing used PBMCs or T cells enriched from blood (not recorded which). This chain uses TRBV6-5 with TRBJ1-3, with a weak D call TRBD1 (6 bases). The receptor's source is a woman between 50 and 59 years old who had recovered from COVID-19. The CDR3 DNA reads TGTGCCAGCAAAAAACAGGGTGGAAACACCATATATTTT. This gives the protein CASKKQGGNTIYF.